The next 32 T cell receptor beta chains were all read from a single sample in a study of CD8 T cells in Susac syndrome. RNA amounts of about 0.45 to 1 ug underwent reverse transcription with random hexamers. From the immunoSEQ multiplex PCR reads, TCRdb called clonotypes with MiXCR, one entry per CDR3 protein. There are about 150,000 distinct CDR3 sequences in the sample; roughly 96% occur only once, and over 0.1% lies in the top ten. The sample taken for sequencing was CD4+ T cells from PBMCs. The receptors here all came from a human donor with multiple sclerosis.

The chain is built from TRBV5-4 and TRBJ2-5; TRBD1 matches 10 bases. V was pared by 4 bases and J by 5 bases, with 5 bases of the junction left unmatched. Germline V gene lookup returns CDR1 SGHNT and CDR2 YYREEE (reference sequence). CDR3 size: 14 residues. CDR3 sequence: CASSRGTGDETQYF. The DNA for the CDR3 is TGTGCCAGCAGCCGGGGGACAGGGGATGAGACCCAGTACTTC. Full variable domain (rest looked up from reference TRBV5-4 and TRBJ2-5): ETGVTQSPTHLIKTRGQQVTLRCSSQSGHNTVSWYQQALGQGPQFIFQYYREEENGRGNFPPRFSGLQFPNYSSELNVNALELDDSALYLCASSRGTGDETQYFGPGTRLLVL.

Here the CDR3 reads CSARGQVYEQYF. The CDR3 DNA sequence: TGCAGTGCTAGAGGACAGGTTTACGAGCAGTACTTC. J is TRBJ2-7 and V is TRBV20-1; the D gene is possibly TRBD1 (6 bases). V was cut by 1 base and J by 4 bases, with 8 bases left in between. Germline lookup yields CDR1 DFQATT and CDR2 SNEGSKA (reference sequence). The CDR3 is 12 amino acids.

V is TRBV5-4 and J is TRBJ1-2, with D unresolved. CDR1 is SGHNT and CDR2 is YYREEE in the germline V gene (reference sequence). CDR3 size: 11 residues. CDR3 protein: CAAANGNGYTF. The CDR3 nucleotides read TGTGCAGCCGCCAACGGTAATGGCTACACCTTC. The full variable domain, rest sourced from reference TRBV5-4 and TRBJ1-2, is ETGVTQSPTHLIKTRGQQVTLRCSSQSGHNTVSWYQQALGQGPQFIFQYYREEENGRGNFPPRFSGLQFPNYSSELNVNALELDDSALYLCAAANGNGYTFGSGTRLTVV.

The rearrangement links TRBV4-2 to TRBJ2-2; a possible D gene is TRBD2 (5 bases). The germline V gene has CDR1 LGHNA and CDR2 YNFKEQ. CDR3 length: 15 residues. Trimming removed 4 bases at V and 1 base at J, with 10 bases between. This CDR3 reads CASSLGLVNTGELFF. DNA of the CDR3: TGTGCCAGCAGCCTAGGACTCGTGAACACCGGGGAGCTGTTTTTT.

This chain uses TRBV7-9 with TRBJ1-5, with a tentative D call TRBD1 (5 bases). V lost 5 bases and J 5 bases, leaving 10 bases between the germline ends. Germline-derived CDR1 and CDR2 are SEHNR and FQNEAQ (reference sequence). CDR3 length: 13 residues. The CDR3 protein is CASSPREYQPQHF. CDR3 nucleotide sequence: TGTGCCAGCAGCCCCAGGGAGTATCAGCCCCAGCATTTT. Together with reference TRBV7-9 and TRBJ1-5, the CDR3 gives the full variable domain: DTGVSQNPRHKITKRGQNVTFRCDPISEHNRLYWYRQTLGQGPEFLTYFQNEAQLEKSRLLSDRFSAERPKGSFSTLEIQRTEQGDSAMYLCASSPREYQPQHFGDGTRLSIL.

The rearrangement joins TRBV7-9 to TRBJ2-7; 10 bases fit TRBD1. V lost 1 base and J lost 5; bases outside the gene matches: 5. The CDR3 loop spans 15 amino acids. CDR1 and CDR2 from the germline V gene are SEHNR and FQNEAQ (reference sequence). CDR3 bases: TGTGCCAGCAGCTTAGGGGGACAGGGGTCCAACGAGCAGTACTTC. Translated: CASSLGGQGSNEQYF. Full variable domain (rest looked up from reference TRBV7-9 and TRBJ2-7): DTGVSQNPRHKITKRGQNVTFRCDPISEHNRLYWYRQTLGQGPEFLTYFQNEAQLEKSRLLSDRFSAERPKGSFSTLEIQRTEQGDSAMYLCASSLGGQGSNEQYFGPGTRLTVT.

V is TRBV6-1 and J is TRBJ2-5; tentatively, D is TRBD1 (6 bases). V gave up 5 bases and J gave up 3 bases, with 7 bases separating them. There are 12 residues in the CDR3. The germline V gene encodes CDR1 MNHNS and CDR2 SASEGT. CDR3 DNA sequence: TGTGCCAGCAGTTGGACAGAAGAGACCCAGTACTTC. Translated, it gives CASSWTEETQYF.

This clonotype was seen just once. This chain joins TRBV20-1 and TRBJ2-1; D may match TRBD1 or TRBD2 (5 bases each). CDR1 and CDR2 from the germline V gene are DFQATT and SNEGSKA (reference sequence). The CDR3 sequence is 13 residues long. V shed 2 bases and J shed 6 bases, with 11 bases lying between them. The DNA of the CDR3 is TGCAGTGCTAGACTGACGGGGCCCAATGAGCAGTTCTTC. Amino acid sequence: CSARLTGPNEQFF.

The table lists this clonotype with a count of one. The J gene is TRBJ1-6, the V gene TRBV20-1; 8 bases agree with TRBD1. Germline-derived CDR1 and CDR2 are DFQATT and SNEGSKA (reference sequence). The CDR3 loop spans 13 amino acids. DNA for the CDR3: TGCAGAGTGGGGACAGGTTTGAATTCACCCCTCCACTTT. Its protein is CRVGTGLNSPLHF.

This chain uses TRBV6-2 or TRBV6-3 with TRBJ2-7; 10 nucleotides line up with TRBD1. CDR3 length: 17 amino acids. The ends lost 4 bases at V and 2 bases at J; junction bases unmatched: 11. Per the germline V gene, CDR1 is MNHEY and CDR2 is SVGEGT. The CDR3 sequence is CASSWPPGQGTPYEQYF. CDR3 nucleotide sequence: TGTGCCAGCAGTTGGCCCCCGGGACAGGGGACCCCCTACGAGCAGTACTTC.

The V gene is TRBV15, the J gene TRBJ1-1; weak D call: TRBD1 (5 bases). V lost 0 bases and J 8 bases, leaving 10 bases between the germline ends. Germline V gives CDR1 LNHNV, CDR2 YYDKDF (reference sequence). This CDR3 is 13 amino acids long. CDR3 coding DNA: TGTGCCACCAGCAGAGATGGGGCCTCCGAAGCTTTCTTT. This sequence encodes CATSRDGASEAFF.

This clonotype has just one count. The chain carries TRBV9 and TRBJ1-6; unclear D gene. Germline assignment: CDR1 SGDLS and CDR2 YYNGEE. Between the trimmed V and J ends, which lost 7 bases and 7 bases, there was a span of 12 bases. The CDR3 is 13 residues long. The CDR3 reads CASGVSENSPLHF. In nucleotides, the CDR3 is TGTGCCAGCGGGGTAAGTGAGAATTCACCCCTCCACTTT.

The sample holds one count of this clonotype. This sequence joins TRBV6-5 and TRBJ2-1; D is undetermined. Deletions cut 0 bases from V and 7 bases from J, with 10 bases between. Germline values: CDR1 MNHEY, CDR2 SVGAGI. CDR3 size: 14 residues. Written as DNA, the CDR3 is TGTGCCAGCAGTTACTCGAGAATTTTGAATGAGCAGTTCTTC. Encoded protein: CASSYSRILNEQFF.

This clonotype was seen just once. V is TRBV9 and J is TRBJ2-6, with unresolved D. The CDR3 consists of 14 residues. The V end was cut by 3 bases, the J end by 2 bases, with 6 bases between. CDR1 is SGDLS, CDR2 YYNGEE, per germline. CDR3 coding DNA: TGTGCCAGCAGCGGCATCCCTGGGGCCAACGTCCTGACTTTC. It specifies CASSGIPGANVLTF.

The V call is TRBV5-1, the J call TRBJ1-1; no clear D gene. V was clipped by 7 bases and J by 1 base, with 26 bases between them. This CDR3 contains 18 residues. Germline V gene sequence: CDR1 SGHRS, CDR2 YFSETQ. The CDR3 reads CASGIREGSSGRNTEAFF. The CDR3 region has the DNA TGCGCCAGCGGCATAAGGGAGGGATCGTCTGGGCGGAACACTGAAGCTTTCTTT.

The genes are TRBV24-1 and TRBJ2-3; D is uncertain. V lost 4 bases and J 6 bases, leaving 10 bases between the germline ends. CDR3 length: 13 residues. CDR1 is KGHDR, CDR2 SFDVKD, per germline. The CDR3 reads CATSDSNGDTQYF. The CDR3 region has the DNA TGTGCCACCAGTGACTCTAACGGGGATACGCAGTATTTT.

This clonotype appeared a single time. This sequence joins TRBV30 and TRBJ2-3; D possibly corresponds to TRBD2 (7 bases). The CDR3 totals 13 residues. Germline V gene lookup returns CDR1 GTSNPN and CDR2 SVGIG (reference sequence). V lost 1 base, J lost 4 bases, and 9 bases lay in between. The CDR3 sequence is CAWSGGGADTQYF. The CDR3 bases are TGTGCCTGGAGTGGGGGGGGCGCAGATACGCAGTATTTT. Filled out from reference TRBV30 and TRBJ2-3, the complete variable domain reads SQTIHQWPATLVQPVGSPLSLECTVEGTSNPNLYWYRQAAGRGLQLLFYSVGIGQISSEVPQNLSASRPQDRQFILSSKKLLLSDSGFYLCAWSGGGADTQYFGPGTRLTVL.

The chain joins TRBV7-9 to TRBJ2-4, with D perhaps given as TRBD1 or TRBD2 (5 bases each). The CDR3 covers 15 residues. The germline V gene has CDR1 SEHNR and CDR2 FQNEAQ (reference sequence). V lost 5 bases and J lost 8, with 19 bases in between. The CDR3 protein is CASSRDERGLYIQYF. CDR3 coding DNA: TGTGCCAGCAGCCGGGACGAGCGAGGGCTATACATTCAGTACTTC. Full variable domain (remainder filled in from reference TRBV7-9 and TRBJ2-4): DTGVSQNPRHKITKRGQNVTFRCDPISEHNRLYWYRQTLGQGPEFLTYFQNEAQLEKSRLLSDRFSAERPKGSFSTLEIQRTEQGDSAMYLCASSRDERGLYIQYFGAGTRLSVL.

This rearrangement joins TRBV6-5 to TRBJ1-4; D might be TRBD1 (5 bases). The V end was cut by 5 bases, the J end by 7 bases, with 11 bases between. This CDR3 spans 13 amino acids. CDR1 is MNHEY, CDR2 SVGAGI, per germline. The CDR3 nucleotides are TGTGCCAGCAGTCCGCAGGGAGGTGAAAAACTGTTTTTT. Encoded protein: CASSPQGGEKLFF.

The chain employs TRBV6-1 and TRBJ2-1; D perhaps matches TRBD1 (6 bases). From germline, CDR1 is MNHNS and CDR2 SASEGT. The CDR3 extends over 17 amino acids. The V end was cut by 3 bases, the J end by 0 bases, with 15 bases between. The CDR3 sequence: CASSDARDTYSYNEQFF. The CDR3, as DNA: TGTGCCAGCAGTGACGCCCGGGACACCTACTCCTACAATGAGCAGTTCTTC.

This clonotype was seen a single time. This chain links TRBV3-1 with TRBJ2-1; tentative D call: TRBD1 (5 bases). Looked up from germline, CDR1 is LGHDT and CDR2 is YNNKEL (reference sequence). Trimming removed 1 base from V and 8 bases from J, with 9 bases in between. The CDR3 length is 13 residues. The CDR3 loop reads CASSQVSRDEQFF. The CDR3 DNA sequence: TGTGCCAGCAGCCAAGTTTCCAGGGATGAGCAGTTCTTC.

The chain recombines TRBV29-1 with TRBJ1-5; D perhaps matches TRBD1 (6 bases). Germline assignment: CDR1 SQVTM and CDR2 ANQGSEA. CDR3 length equals 13 residues. The V end lost 7 bases, the J end lost 3 bases, and 13 bases lay between the germline ends. The CDR3 reads CSGRDNFNQPQHF. CDR3 nucleotide sequence: TGCAGCGGCCGGGACAATTTCAATCAGCCCCAGCATTTT. The complete variable domain, with remaining parts taken from reference TRBV29-1 and TRBJ1-5, reads SAVISQKPSRDICQRGTSLTIQCQVDSQVTMMFWYRQQPGQSLTLIATANQGSEATYESGFVIDKFPISRPNLTFSTLTVSNMSPEDSSIYLCSGRDNFNQPQHFGDGTRLSIL.

The chain combines TRBV29-1 with TRBJ2-3; maybe TRBD2 (6 bases). Germline V CDR1 and CDR2: SQVTM, ANQGSEA. V gave up 4 bases and J gave up 4 bases, with 15 bases separating them. The CDR3 contains 14 residues. The CDR3 loop is CSVASEGRSDTQYF. The CDR3, as DNA: TGCAGCGTTGCTTCTGAGGGGAGGTCAGATACGCAGTATTTT.

CDR3 residues: CATSRGGEKLFF. CDR3 sequence (DNA): TGTGCCACCAGTAGGGGAGGTGAAAAACTGTTTTTT. This chain uses TRBV24-1 with TRBJ1-4; D possibly corresponds to TRBD1 (5 bases). V lost 6 bases, J lost 7 bases, and 8 bases lay in between. The CDR3 extends over 12 amino acids. Germline-derived CDR1 and CDR2 are KGHDR and SFDVKD.

J is TRBJ2-5 and V is TRBV29-1, with 7 bases lining up with TRBD1. This CDR3 has 13 residues. From germline, CDR1 is SQVTM and CDR2 ANQGSEA. V was pared by 6 bases and J by 5 bases, with 9 bases of the junction left unmatched. CDR3: CSVGRGSRETQYF. The CDR3, as DNA: TGCAGCGTCGGCAGGGGGTCGCGGGAGACCCAGTACTTC.

The V and J genes are TRBV20-1 and TRBJ2-3; 9 bases line up with TRBD2. From germline, CDR1 is DFQATT and CDR2 SNEGSKA (reference sequence). The CDR3 covers 14 residues. Trimming removed 6 bases from V and 6 bases from J; junction bases left unmatched: 10. CDR3 nucleotides: TGCAGTGCGCCGCCTAGCGGGAAATCCGATACGCAGTATTTT. It is translated as CSAPPSGKSDTQYF.

The CDR3 sequence: CASSPALLTLEQYF. Here the CDR3 DNA reads TGTGCCAGCAGCCCCGCGCTTCTGACGTTAGAGCAGTACTTC. V and J are TRBV7-8 and TRBJ2-7; unclear D gene. Germline V CDR1 and CDR2: SGHVS, FQNEAQ. CDR3 size: 14 residues. The V end was cut by 5 bases, the J end by 7 bases, with 18 bases between.

DNA for the CDR3: TGCGCCAGCAGCCAAGATCTAGGGGGGCTTCGGGAGACCCAGTACTTC. This codes for CASSQDLGGLRETQYF. This sequence joins TRBV4-3 and TRBJ2-5, with D possibly being TRBD1 or TRBD2 (6 bases each). Trimming shortened V by 0 bases and J by 5 bases, and 16 bases separated the two germline ends. CDR3 size: 16 residues. Germline CDR1 reads LGHNA; CDR2 reads YSLEER.

The chain carries TRBV6-6 and TRBJ1-5; no clear D. V was clipped by 0 bases and J by 4 bases, with 7 bases between them. CDR3 length: 14 residues. The V gene's germline CDR1 is MNHNY and CDR2 SVGAGI (reference sequence). The CDR3 region has the DNA TGTGCCAGCAGTTACTCGAGTGGGAATCAGCCCCAGCATTTT. The encoded protein is CASSYSSGNQPQHF.

The gene calls are TRBV6-6 and TRBJ2-6, with TRBD1 as a possible D gene (5 bases). Trimming shortened V by 8 bases and J by 1 base, and 9 bases separated the two germline ends. The CDR3 extends over 14 amino acids. Germline loops: CDR1 MNHNY, CDR2 SVGAGI (reference sequence). The CDR3 here is CASCRVSGANVLTF. The DNA of the CDR3 is TGTGCCAGCTGCAGGGTGTCTGGGGCCAACGTCCTGACTTTC.

The chain has TRBV5-1 and TRBJ1-2; 8 bases agree with TRBD1. V shed 4 bases and J 4 bases; nucleotides not matched to a gene: 9. The CDR3 has 15 amino acids. Germline V lookup: CDR1 SGHRS, CDR2 YFSETQ. CDR3 residues: CASSKTGEHLYGYTF. The DNA of the CDR3 is TGCGCCAGCAGCAAGACAGGGGAACACCTCTATGGCTACACCTTC.

The DNA of the CDR3 is TGCAGTGCTAGGTACAGGGGATGGGATGGCTACACCTTC. Its protein product is CSARYRGWDGYTF. J is TRBJ1-2 and V is TRBV20-1; TRBD1 agrees at 7 bases. Germline V gene lookup returns CDR1 DFQATT and CDR2 SNEGSKA (reference sequence). Germline trimming cut 3 bases from V and 6 bases from J; bases unmatched to any gene: 7. CDR3 length: 13 residues.